This TCR beta chain was recovered during a study of OX40 agonist ivuxolimab in advanced cancers. Sequencing used immunoSEQ multiplex PCR; TCRdb keeps in-frame clones, though not all of them. Here the sample spans approximately 61,000 clones, about 85% being singletons. Unmatched junction bases numbered 5, after V lost 3 bases and J lost 5 bases. The CDR3 covers 15 residues. Germline V lookup: CDR1 MDHEN, CDR2 SYDVKM. The origin of this receptor is an adult with an advanced solid tumor such as melanoma, head and neck, liver or kidney cancer. The source was CD4+ or CD8+ T cells sorted from blood, collected in a trial of the OX40 agonist ivuxolimab. The chain employs TRBV28 and TRBJ2-2, with 8 bases fitting TRBD2. The CDR3 DNA is TGTGCCAGCAGTTTTGCGGGAGGAGGTACCGGGGAGCTGTTTTTT. The encoded protein is CASSFAGGGTGELFF.